This T cell receptor (beta chain) was sequenced in a study of blood T cells in healthy people across ages. This clonotype was counted a few times. Its matching antigen is unknown. Then a second PCR, running roughly 6 to 11 cycles, was carried out with a sample-barcoded 5' primer and a J-beta primer mix. A tag from a template-switch adaptor with 12 random nucleotides marked each cDNA molecule. TCRdb redid the calling of the 5' RACE reads with MiXCR, one entry per CDR3 protein. The sample consists of about 1.1 million distinct CDR3 sequences, 35% to 40% of them appearing once. V was pared by 3 bases and J by 5 bases, with 15 bases between. From germline, CDR1 is LGHNA and CDR2 YSLEER. The length of the CDR3 is 15 residues. The study's findings and limits: Per-million-T-cell TCR beta diversity fell roughly linearly with age.

The sequenced sample consisted of blood. The chain combines TRBV4-3 with TRBJ2-3; D is unclear. This clonotype was sampled from a man aged 18 to 35 in good health. This CDR3 is CASSQFSAGLDTQYF. The CDR3 region has the DNA TGCGCCAGCAGCCAGTTCTCGGCAGGCCTAGATACGCAGTATTTT.